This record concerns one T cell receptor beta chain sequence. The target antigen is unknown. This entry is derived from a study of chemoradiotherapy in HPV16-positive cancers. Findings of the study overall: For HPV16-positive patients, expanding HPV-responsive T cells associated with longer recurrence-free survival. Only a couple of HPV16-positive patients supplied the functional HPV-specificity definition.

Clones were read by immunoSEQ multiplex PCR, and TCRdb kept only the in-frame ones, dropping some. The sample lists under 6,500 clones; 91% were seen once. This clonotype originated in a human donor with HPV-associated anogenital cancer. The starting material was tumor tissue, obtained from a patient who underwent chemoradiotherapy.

The CDR3 DNA reads TGTGCCAGCAGCTTAGATCGTCGGGACACCATATATTTT. As protein: CASSLDRRDTIYF. The chain is built from TRBV11-2 and TRBJ1-3, with unresolved D. Germline V lookup: CDR1 SGHAT, CDR2 FQNNGV. With 0 bases removed from V and 8 bases from J, the gap between germline ends came to 8 bases. CDR3 length equals 13 residues.